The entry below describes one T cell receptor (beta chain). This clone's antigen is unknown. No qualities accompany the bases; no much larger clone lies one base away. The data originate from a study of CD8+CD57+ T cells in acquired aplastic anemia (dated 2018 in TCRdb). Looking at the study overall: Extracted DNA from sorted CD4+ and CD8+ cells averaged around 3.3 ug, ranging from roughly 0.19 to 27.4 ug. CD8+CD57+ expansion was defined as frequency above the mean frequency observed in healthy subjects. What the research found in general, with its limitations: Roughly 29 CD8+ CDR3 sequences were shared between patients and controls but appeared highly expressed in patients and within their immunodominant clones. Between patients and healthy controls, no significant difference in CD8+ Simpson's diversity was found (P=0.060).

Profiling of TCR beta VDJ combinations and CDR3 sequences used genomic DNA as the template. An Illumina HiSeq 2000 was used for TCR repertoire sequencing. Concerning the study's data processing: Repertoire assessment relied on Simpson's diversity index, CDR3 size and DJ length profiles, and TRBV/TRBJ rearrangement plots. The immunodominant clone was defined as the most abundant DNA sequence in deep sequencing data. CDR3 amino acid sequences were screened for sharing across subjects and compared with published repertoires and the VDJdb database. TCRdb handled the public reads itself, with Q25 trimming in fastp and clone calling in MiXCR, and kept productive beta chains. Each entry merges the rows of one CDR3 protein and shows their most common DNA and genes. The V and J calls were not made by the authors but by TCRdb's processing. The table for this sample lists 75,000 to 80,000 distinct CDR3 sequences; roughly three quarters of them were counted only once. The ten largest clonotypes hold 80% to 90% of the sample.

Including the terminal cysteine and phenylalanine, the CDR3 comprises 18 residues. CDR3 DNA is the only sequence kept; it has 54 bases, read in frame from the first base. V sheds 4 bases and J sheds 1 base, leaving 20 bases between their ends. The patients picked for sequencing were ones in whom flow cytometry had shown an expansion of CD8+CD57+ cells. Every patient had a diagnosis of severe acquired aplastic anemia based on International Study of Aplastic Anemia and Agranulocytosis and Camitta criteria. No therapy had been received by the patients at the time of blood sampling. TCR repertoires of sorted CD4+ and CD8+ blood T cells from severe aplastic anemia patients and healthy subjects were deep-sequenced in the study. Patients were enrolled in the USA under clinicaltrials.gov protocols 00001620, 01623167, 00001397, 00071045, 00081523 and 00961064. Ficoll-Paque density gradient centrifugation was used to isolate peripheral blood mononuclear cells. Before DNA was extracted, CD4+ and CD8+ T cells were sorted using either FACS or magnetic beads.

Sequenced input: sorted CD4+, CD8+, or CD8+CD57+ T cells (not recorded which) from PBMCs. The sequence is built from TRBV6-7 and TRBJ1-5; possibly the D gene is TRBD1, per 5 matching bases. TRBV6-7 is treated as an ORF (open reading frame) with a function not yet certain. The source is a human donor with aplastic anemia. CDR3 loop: CASSSSTSTRGSNQPQHF. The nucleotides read TGTGCCAGCAGTTCCTCCACATCCACGAGGGGAAGCAATCAGCCCCAGCATTTT.